The table lists the clone carrying this T cell receptor beta chain with a few counts. The antigen is unknown. The CDR3 is 17 residues long. Germline values: CDR1 LNHNV, CDR2 YYDKDF (reference sequence). Trimming cost V 0 bases and J 7 bases, with 19 bases left between them. TCRdb reprocessed the 5' RACE reads via MiXCR and lists one record per CDR3 protein. The sample comprises around 44,000 distinct CDR3 sequences, about 30% of which are singletons, and 4% to 4.5% rests with the top ten. Study-level results: The larger-cohort validation was restricted to a single TCR beta V-J rearrangement rather than whole repertoires. Greatest tumor Treg TCR overlap was with tumor naive CD4+ cells.

Sequenced material: tumor-infiltrating memory CD4+ T cells sorted from the breast tumor. Subset given: memory CD4+ T cells, CD4+CD45RO+CD25-. This rearrangement joins TRBV15 to TRBJ1-5; D is unclear. This TCR derives from a female donor with breast cancer. This CDR3 is CATSRDSHWEGGQPQHF. The CDR3, as DNA: TGTGCCACCAGCAGAGATAGTCATTGGGAGGGCGGCCAGCCCCAGCATTTT. Based on the CDR3 plus reference TRBV15 and TRBJ1-5, the full variable domain is DAMVIQNPRYQVTQFGKPVTLSCSQTLNHNVMYWYQQKSSQAPKLLFHYYDKDFNNEADTPDNFQSRRPNTSFCFLDIRSPGLGDTAMYLCATSRDSHWEGGQPQHFGDGTRLSIL.